The entry below describes one T cell receptor beta chain. What it binds is unknown. The method was immunoSEQ multiplex PCR; TCRdb's version includes in-frame clones alone and lacks a portion of them. The data hold about 82,000 clones, with over 85% observed a single time. This sample is part of a study of identifying expanded T cells in peripheral blood. Study results and limitations: Differentially abundant clones: around 1.2 between replicates, 16.4 at approximately 14 days, roughly 18 at four.

Sequenced material: blood. The sequence came from a person aged 18-70 years in good health.

The CDR3 DNA reads as TGTGCCAGCAGCCCCCAGGGGGGTAACGTGGGCTATGGCTACACCTTC. As protein: CASSPQGGNVGYGYTF. The genes are TRBV5-6 and TRBJ1-2; TRBD1 aligns across 7 bases. CDR1 and CDR2 (germline): SGHDT, YYEEEE. Unmatched junction bases numbered 13, after V lost 4 bases and J lost 4 bases. CDR3 length: 16 residues.